The 26 T cell receptor beta chains listed next were all sequenced from one sample in a study of regulatory T cells in long-lasting Graves disease. Time point here: newly diagnosed GD, antithyroid drugs for less than 3 months. PBMC RNA served as the TCR library source. Combining iRepertoire HTBI primers with Arm-PCR of CDR3 regions, the authors built TCR beta libraries. TCRdb re-called the multiplex PCR reads through MiXCR, storing one row per CDR3 protein. Among approximately 230,000 distinct CDR3 sequences, approximately 16% were seen once, and the ten largest hold roughly 23%. The specimen was peripheral blood mononuclear cells (PBMCs), collected at new diagnosis, from a patient treated with antithyroid drugs. These receptors all stem from a female donor with Graves disease.

This clonotype was recorded at least ten times. This chain links TRBV20-1 with TRBJ1-6; a possible D gene is TRBD1 (5 bases). Germline V gene data show CDR1 as DFQATT and CDR2 as SNEGSKA (reference sequence). There are 14 residues in the CDR3. V shed 2 bases and J shed 5 bases, with 10 bases lying between them. CDR3 loop: CSARNSDNNSPLHF. The CDR3 nucleotides read TGCAGTGCTAGAAACTCGGACAATAATTCACCCCTCCACTTT.

This clonotype has at least ten counts. The chain links TRBV2 to TRBJ1-2, with TRBD1 as a possible D gene (5 bases). The germline V and J ends were trimmed by 4 bases and 8 bases, with 20 bases remaining between them. CDR3 length: 15 residues. Germline-derived CDR1 and CDR2 are SNHLY and FYNNEI. The chain's CDR3 is CASSVGTLLSGGYTF. In DNA, the CDR3 is TGTGCCAGCAGTGTGGGGACCCTTCTTTCCGGAGGCTACACCTTC.

This clonotype was found a few times. The J gene is TRBJ2-3, the V gene TRBV7-3; unclear D gene. Germline lookup yields CDR1 SGHTA and CDR2 FQGTGA. V dropped 5 bases and J dropped 1 base, with 10 bases sitting between them. This CDR3 is 14 amino acids long. Here the CDR3 DNA reads TGTGCCAGCAGCCCGAGCGCGGGCACAGATACGCAGTATTTT. Translated: CASSPSAGTDTQYF. Complete variable domain (other parts from reference TRBV7-3 and TRBJ2-3): GAGVSQTPSNKVTEKGKYVELRCDPISGHTALYWYRQSLGQGPEFLIYFQGTGAADDSGLPNDRFFAVRPEGSVSTLKIQRTERGDSAVYLCASSPSAGTDTQYFGPGTRLTVL.

This clonotype was observed at least ten times. The J gene is TRBJ1-5, the V gene TRBV18; D might be TRBD1 (5 bases). V lost 3 bases to trimming and J lost 7 bases, with 10 bases between them. This CDR3 has 13 amino acids. Germline CDR1 and CDR2: KGHSH and LQKENI. The CDR3 loop is CASSPTEGQPQHF. Here the CDR3 DNA reads TGTGCCAGCTCACCCACAGAGGGGCAGCCCCAGCATTTT.

This clonotype was recorded many times. The V call is TRBV5-1, the J call TRBJ1-1; 7 bases are a match to TRBD1. This CDR3 spans 16 amino acids. Germline V CDR1 and CDR2: SGHRS, YFSETQ. The V gene end was trimmed by 5 bases and the J gene end by 0 bases; junction bases not matched to a gene: 10. The CDR3 DNA is TGCGCCAGCAGTGGTGCGAGGACAGGCTTGAACACTGAAGCTTTCTTT. The encoded protein is CASSGARTGLNTEAFF.

This clonotype was recorded a few times. This chain uses TRBV9 with TRBJ2-7; 15 positions match TRBD2. Germline CDR1 reads SGDLS; CDR2 reads YYNGEE. J was trimmed by 4 bases and V by 4 bases; bases with no gene match: 9. This CDR3 has 17 amino acids. Here the CDR3 DNA reads TGTGCCAGCAGCCCATGGACTAGCGGGAGGGCCGGGTACGAGCAGTACTTC. This translates into CASSPWTSGRAGYEQYF.

This clonotype was recorded at least ten times. The chain joins TRBV4-3 to TRBJ1-6; TRBD1 aligns across 9 bases. Looked up from germline, CDR1 is LGHNA and CDR2 is YSLEER. The length of the CDR3 is 16 residues. The V and J ends lost 3 bases and 7 bases, in that order; junction bases with no gene match: 7. The CDR3 DNA sequence: TGCGCCAGCAGCCAGGCCGCCGGGACAGGGAATTCACCCCTCCACTTT. Translating gives CASSQAAGTGNSPLHF.

This clonotype occurred many times. The V call is TRBV7-2, the J call TRBJ2-2; perhaps D is TRBD1 or TRBD2 (5 bases each). Per the germline V gene, CDR1 is SGHTA and CDR2 is FQGNSA. Trimming cost V 5 bases and J 6 bases, with 13 bases left between them. The CDR3 runs to 14 residues. The CDR3 region has the DNA TGTGCCAGCAGCCCGGGACGGCAAGCCGGGGAGCTGTTTTTT. It is translated as CASSPGRQAGELFF.

This clonotype appeared many times. This chain uses TRBV11-2 with TRBJ1-2, with 7 bases that match TRBD1. Germline CDR1 is SGHAT and CDR2 is FQNNGV. The junction had 4 bases not matched to a gene; V was cut back by 6 bases and J by 3 bases. The CDR3 is 13 residues long. The CDR3 DNA is TGTGCCAGCAGAGCCGGGACAGACTATGGCTACACCTTC. Amino acids: CASRAGTDYGYTF.

In its sample, this clonotype was seen many times. The chain carries TRBV5-4 and TRBJ2-1, with 11 bases identical to TRBD2. From germline, CDR1 is SGHNT and CDR2 YYREEE (reference sequence). There are 15 residues in the CDR3. Germline trimming cut 0 bases from V and 6 bases from J; bases unmatched to any gene: 2. This CDR3 reads CASSLELAGVNEQFF. The CDR3, as DNA: TGTGCCAGCAGCTTGGAACTAGCGGGAGTCAATGAGCAGTTCTTC.

This clonotype was counted at least ten times. The chain links TRBV6-1 to TRBJ2-1; TRBD2 aligns across 11 bases. CDR1 and CDR2 from the germline V gene are MNHNS and SASEGT. This CDR3 spans 15 amino acids. Unmatched junction bases numbered 11, after V lost 11 bases and J lost 5 bases. CDR3 region: CAVRLAGLGDNEQFF. In DNA, the CDR3 is TGTGCCGTGAGACTAGCGGGACTGGGGGACAATGAGCAGTTCTTC.

This clonotype was seen ten or more times. This chain connects TRBV12-3 or TRBV12-4 to TRBJ1-1, with TRBD1 matching 8 bases. V shed 3 bases and J 4 bases; nucleotides not matched to a gene: 13. This CDR3 spans 17 amino acids. Written as DNA, the CDR3 is TGTGCCAGCAGTTTGTCAGGGGGCACAGTCGTCGCCACTGAAGCTTTCTTT. This translates into CASSLSGGTVVATEAFF.

This sequence joins TRBV29-1 and TRBJ2-1; 7 bases are shared with TRBD1. This CDR3 has 14 amino acids. The trim removed 3 bases at V and 4 bases at J, leaving 6 bases unmatched. Germline assignment: CDR1 SQVTM and CDR2 ANQGSEA. CDR3 nucleotides: TGCAGCGTTGACGGAGGACAGGCTTACAATGAGCAGTTCTTC. This codes for CSVDGGQAYNEQFF.

This clonotype showed up many times. This chain uses TRBV5-5 with TRBJ2-2, with D unresolved. The CDR3 is 14 amino acids. Germline V gene sequence: CDR1 SGHKS, CDR2 YYEKEE (reference sequence). V dropped 0 bases and J dropped 7 bases, with 10 bases sitting between them. The CDR3, as DNA: TGTGCCAGCAGCTTGGGTGTTCTCATCGGGGAGCTGTTTTTT. This sequence encodes CASSLGVLIGELFF.

This clonotype was observed at least ten times. V usage is TRBV11-2 and J usage is TRBJ2-1; D is undetermined. The J call is uncertain, as TRBJ2-5 better fits the DNA end. Germline V gives CDR1 SGHAT, CDR2 FQNNGV. The CDR3 contains 14 residues. This chain's CDR3 is CASSFSHAIETQYF. The CDR3 nucleotides are TGTGCCAGCAGCTTCTCCCATGCTATAGAGACCCAGTACTTC.

The V gene is TRBV5-4, the J gene TRBJ2-7; TRBD2 agrees at 13 bases. CDR1 is SGHNT and CDR2 is YYREEE in the germline V gene (reference sequence). With V trimmed by 4 bases and J by 4 bases, 8 bases remained unmatched. CDR3 size: 16 residues. Here the CDR3 reads CASSLGLAGARYEQYF. In DNA, the CDR3 is TGTGCCAGCAGCCTAGGACTAGCGGGAGCACGGTACGAGCAGTACTTC. Full variable domain (remainder filled in from reference TRBV5-4 and TRBJ2-7): ETGVTQSPTHLIKTRGQQVTLRCSSQSGHNTVSWYQQALGQGPQFIFQYYREEENGRGNFPPRFSGLQFPNYSSELNVNALELDDSALYLCASSLGLAGARYEQYFGPGTRLTVT.

This clonotype was detected ten times or more. The gene calls are TRBV18 and TRBJ2-1; 10 nucleotides align to TRBD2. Per the germline V gene, CDR1 is KGHSH and CDR2 is LQKENI. Germline trimming cut 4 bases from V and 8 bases from J; bases unmatched to any gene: 5. CDR3 length: 14 residues. The CDR3: CASSRAGGRDEQFF. CDR3 coding DNA: TGTGCCAGCTCACGAGCGGGAGGGCGGGATGAGCAGTTCTTC.

This chain uses TRBV14 with TRBJ2-7; the D gene is possibly TRBD2 (6 bases). Germline V gene sequence: CDR1 SGHDN, CDR2 FVKESK. Trimming pared 0 bases from V and 4 bases from J, leaving 13 bases between. This CDR3 spans 15 amino acids. The CDR3 protein is CASSQDQEGRYEQYF. The DNA for the CDR3 is TGTGCCAGCAGCCAAGATCAGGAGGGGCGATACGAGCAGTACTTC.

In its sample, this clonotype was seen many times. The V and J genes are TRBV4-1 and TRBJ2-1; TRBD2 might be the D (5 bases). This CDR3 contains 17 residues. Germline V gene sequence: CDR1 MGHRA, CDR2 YSYEKL. The germline V and J ends were trimmed by 0 bases and 0 bases, with 12 bases remaining between them. CDR3 bases: TGCGCCAGCAGCCAAGATCGCTCCGCGGGCTCCTACAATGAGCAGTTCTTC. Translating it yields CASSQDRSAGSYNEQFF.

This clonotype was found many times. The V gene is TRBV2, the J gene TRBJ1-2; tentative D call: TRBD1 (6 bases). Deletions cut 6 bases from V and 4 bases from J, with 12 bases between. This CDR3 has 13 amino acids. The V gene's germline CDR1 is SNHLY and CDR2 FYNNEI. In DNA, the CDR3 is TGTGCCAGCAGGATGGACAGCTTCTATGGCTACACCTTC. Its translation: CASRMDSFYGYTF.

This clonotype was counted at least ten times. The J gene is TRBJ1-1, the V gene TRBV28; 8 bases line up with TRBD1. The germline V gene encodes CDR1 MDHEN and CDR2 SYDVKM. V dropped 2 bases and J dropped 5; count of bases not matched to a gene: 7. The CDR3 is made up of 15 amino acids. Here the CDR3 reads CASSLPRTGRTEAFF. CDR3 DNA sequence: TGTGCCAGCAGTTTACCTCGGACAGGGAGAACTGAAGCTTTCTTT.

This clonotype was counted at least ten times. The rearrangement uses TRBV24-1 and TRBJ2-3; D possibly matches TRBD1 or TRBD2 (6 bases each). This CDR3 is 16 amino acids long. V lost 5 bases and J 2 bases, leaving 16 bases between the germline ends. Germline CDR1 is KGHDR and CDR2 is SFDVKD. The CDR3 loop reads CATSVPGAGNTDTQYF. As DNA, the CDR3 is TGTGCCACCAGTGTCCCAGGGGCGGGGAACACAGATACGCAGTATTTT.

In this sample, this clonotype turned up many times. The V and J genes are TRBV3-1 and TRBJ2-2, with 7 bases matching TRBD2. The CDR3 totals 13 residues. The germline gives CDR1 LGHDT, CDR2 YNNKEL (reference sequence). The trim removed 7 bases at V and 6 bases at J, leaving 5 bases unmatched. This chain's CDR3 is CASIGGVPGELFF. DNA for the CDR3: TGTGCCAGCATTGGGGGGGTCCCCGGGGAGCTGTTTTTT. Complete variable domain (other parts from reference TRBV3-1 and TRBJ2-2): DTAVSQTPKYLVTQMGNDKSIKCEQNLGHDTMYWYKQDSKKFLKIMFSYNNKELIINETVPNRFSPKSPDKAHLNLHINSLELGDSAVYFCASIGGVPGELFFGEGSRLTVL.

The sample holds many counts of this clonotype. The chain joins TRBV7-6 to TRBJ2-3; 7 bases fit TRBD1. Germline V gives CDR1 SGHVS, CDR2 FNYEAQ. This CDR3 spans 17 amino acids. The V and J ends lost 4 bases and 1 base, in that order; junction bases with no gene match: 11. CDR3 amino acids: CASSSPKFDRGTDTQYF. Written as DNA, the CDR3 is TGTGCCAGCAGCTCCCCGAAATTTGACAGGGGCACAGATACGCAGTATTTT.

This clonotype was seen at least ten times. The chain carries TRBV19 and TRBJ1-5, with 7 bases identical to TRBD1. V gave up 7 bases and J gave up 0 bases; unmatched junction bases: 15. CDR1 is LNHDA, CDR2 SQIVND, per germline (reference sequence). The CDR3 has 18 amino acids. The CDR3 sequence is CASTDDREGAGSNQPQHF. The CDR3 DNA is TGTGCCAGTACCGACGACAGGGAGGGGGCGGGTAGCAATCAGCCCCAGCATTTT. The whole variable domain, remainder taken from reference TRBV19 and TRBJ1-5, is DGGITQSPKYLFRKEGQNVTLSCEQNLNHDAMYWYRQDPGQGLRLIYYSQIVNDFQKGDIAEGYSVSREKKESFPLTVTSAQKNPTAFYLCASTDDREGAGSNQPQHFGDGTRLSIL.

Many counts were recorded for this clonotype. The rearrangement uses TRBV20-1 and TRBJ2-5; no reliable D call. Germline V gives CDR1 DFQATT, CDR2 SNEGSKA (reference sequence). Trimming took 0 bases from V and 4 from J, leaving 9 bases between them. CDR3 length: 13 amino acids. As DNA, the CDR3 is TGCAGTGCTAGAGATCTCAGCCGAGAGACCCAGTACTTC. It encodes CSARDLSRETQYF.